The clone carrying this TCR beta chain was seen a few times. Its target is not known. V shed 1 base and J shed 6 bases, with 16 bases lying between them. The V gene's germline CDR1 is DFQATT and CDR2 SNEGSKA (reference sequence). CDR3 size: 14 residues. The data stem from a study of lung T cells in sarcoidosis with Löfgren's syndrome. The overall study: Löfgren's syndrome patients were the main repertoire analysis focus. Study-wide results and caveats: TRAV12-1 preferentially paired with TRBV2, with homologous CDR3s.

TCRdb re-called the reads through MiXCR, storing one row per CDR3 protein. The data hold 58,000 or so distinct CDR3 sequences, with 21% observed a single time. Source material: CD4+ T cells from PBMCs. The rearrangement uses TRBV20-1 and TRBJ2-7, with D possibly called TRBD1 or TRBD2 (5 bases each). The sequence was collected from a human donor with sarcoidosis (Löfgren's syndrome or another form), or a control subject (not recorded which). The CDR3 nucleotides are TGCAGTGCTAGAGGGGATACCTCTGGGGGCGAGCAGTACTTC. Amino acid sequence: CSARGDTSGGEQYF.